This is a list of T cell receptor beta chains from one sample in a study of regulatory and conventional T cells in RAG deficiency. Only in-frame clones appear in the TCRdb table, and some are missing; sequencing was by immunoSEQ multiplex PCR. The sample yields about 12,000 clones, just under 95% seen once. These sequences were also reported in another study, on regulatory T cells.

Material: CD4+ effector T cells sorted from blood. Every receptor here comes from a human donor in good health. Each CDR3 is given with its conserved first and last residue. D genes are given only for firm matches. A clone size is listed for some rows: how often the clone was seen (once, few, many), or a class if it is expanded.

TRBJ2-3 once - TRBV6-5 TGTGCCAGCAGTTACTCGATGGGGCGAGATACGCAGTATTTT CASSYSMGRDTQYF
TRBJ1-2 - - TRBV5-6 TGTGCCAGCAGCTTCAGATCGAACTCCCATAACTATGGCTACACCTTC CASSFRSNSHNYGYTF
TRBJ1-2 - - TRBV18 TGTGCCAGCTCACCAAGCTTCGGGTCAGGGTCGTATTCTGTCGGCTACACCTTC CASSPSFGSGSYSVGYTF
TRBJ1-2 - - TRBV11-2 TGTGCCAGCAGCTTAGATCTTGGACGGGAAGGCTACACCTTC CASSLDLGREGYTF
TRBJ1-6 - - TRBV28 TGTGCCAGCAGCCCGCGCCAACGACATAATTCACCCCTCCACTTT CASSPRQRHNSPLHF
TRBJ2-5 - TRBD2 TRBV5-1 TGCGCCAGCAGCCTCACTTCGTCTAGCGGACAAGAGACCCAGTACTTC CASSLTSSSGQETQYF
TRBJ2-1 once - TRBV5-6 TGTGCCAGCAGCTCCCGGGACCTTTACAATGAGCAGTTCTTC CASSSRDLYNEQFF
TRBJ1-2 - TRBD1 TRBV6-5 TGTGCCAGCAGCTCGACAGGGATCGGCTACACCTTC CASSSTGIGYTF
TRBJ2-7 - TRBD1 TRBV6-5 TGTGCCAGCAGTTCCCGCGCAGGGGGTACCACCGAGCAGTACTTC CASSSRAGGTTEQYF
TRBJ2-1 - - TRBV2 TGTGCCATGAAGACTAGGTCGCCTGAGCAGTTCTTC CAMKTRSPEQFF
TRBJ1-1 - - TRBV25-1 TGTGCCAGCAGTGAATATTATGAAGCTTTCTTT CASSEYYEAFF
TRBJ2-1 - - TRBV28 TGTGCCAGCGGGACAAACGGCCATGAGCAGTTCTTC CASGTNGHEQFF
TRBJ2-1 - - TRBV4-1 TGCGCCAGCAGCCAAGAGGACAGCTCCTACAATGAGCAGTTCTTC CASSQEDSSYNEQFF
TRBJ2-5 - - TRBV18 TGTGCCAGCTCACTGCAAGAGACCCAGTACTTC CASSLQETQYF
TRBJ2-1 - TRBD2 TRBV7-2 TGTGCCAGCAGCTCGCGGACTAGCGGGAGTCGGGAGCAGTTCTTC CASSSRTSGSREQFF
TRBJ1-6 - - TRBV19 TGTGCCAGTAGTATCAATACTGATTCACCCCTCCACTTT CASSINTDSPLHF
TRBJ1-1 - - TRBV5-4 TGTGCCAGCAGCTCGAAACAGGGAGTTTCCACTGAAGCTTTCTTT CASSSKQGVSTEAFF
TRBJ2-6 - - TRBV9 TGTGCCAGCAGCGTAGGCCCCCGGGCCAACGTCCTGACTTTC CASSVGPRANVLTF
TRBJ1-2 - - TRBV18 TGTGCCAGCTCACCACCGCTCCGTGACAAGGGCCGCAGGTACACCTTC CASSPPLRDKGRRYTF
TRBJ1-1 - - TRBV30 TGTGCCTGGAGTGGGGGGGTCACTGAAGCTTTCTTT CAWSGGVTEAFF
TRBJ2-5 - TRBD2 TRBV6-1 TGTGCCAGCAATTCCGGGGGGGCCCAAGAGACCCAGTACTTC CASNSGGAQETQYF
TRBJ2-1 - - TRBV6-5 TGTGCCAGCAGTGCCCGCGGTAGGGGAAATGAGCAGTTCTTC CASSARGRGNEQFF
TRBJ2-3 - TRBD2 TRBV18 TGTGCCAGCTCACCTTGGGGGGGTGGCACAGATACGCAGTATTTT CASSPWGGGTDTQYF
TRBJ1-6 - - TRBV18 TGTGCCAGCTCACCATTGGGGGTCTCCCATAATTCACCCCTCCACTTT CASSPLGVSHNSPLHF
TRBJ1-5 - - TRBV18 TGTGCCAGCTCACCAGCGGCCCGTAAGGGGCAGCCTCAGCATTTT CASSPAARKGQPQHF
TRBJ2-3 - TRBD2 TRBV9 TGTGCCAGCACGCAGACGGCGGGGGGGACCACAGATACGCAGTATTTT CASTQTAGGTTDTQYF
TRBJ1-1 - - TRBV5-1 TGCGCCAGCAGCCCTCCGGGACTCATGAACACTGAAGCTTTCTTT CASSPPGLMNTEAFF
TRBJ1-5 - TRBD1 TRBV18 TGTGCCAGCTCACAGGGACAGGACTTAGGTCAGCCCCAGCATTTT CASSQGQDLGQPQHF
TRBJ2-7 - TRBD1 TRBV5-1 TGCGCCAGCAGCCCCACCGGGACAGCGATCTACGAGCAGTACTTC CASSPTGTAIYEQYF
TRBJ2-7 - - TRBV21-1 TGTGCCAGCAGCAAAGAGGGGGGAGCCGGCTACGAGCAGTACTTC CASSKEGGAGYEQYF
TRBJ2-1 - TRBD2 TRBV7-8 TGTGCCAGCAGCTTAGCACCCAGACTAGCGGGAGTCAATGAGCAGTTCTTC CASSLAPRLAGVNEQFF
TRBJ2-3 - - TRBV27 TGTGCCAGCAGTTTACAGGGCGCTCGCACAGATACGCAGTATTTT CASSLQGARTDTQYF
TRBJ1-2 few - TRBV2 TGTGCCAGCAGTGTTGGGGAAACGGGTGGCTACACCTTC CASSVGETGGYTF
TRBJ1-5 - - TRBV15 TGTGCCACCAGCCCGACAGTTAATCAGCCCCAGCATTTT CATSPTVNQPQHF
TRBJ1-2 - TRBD1 TRBV6-1 TGTGCCAGCAGAGAAACCGGGACAGGGTATGGCTACACCTTC CASRETGTGYGYTF
TRBJ1-1 - - TRBV5-1 - CASSFGPGIVTETFF
TRBJ1-4 - TRBD1 TRBV15 TGTGCCACCAGCAAAGGACAGGGGGGTGAAAAACTGTTTTTT CATSKGQGGEKLFF
TRBJ1-6 - - TRBV11-2 TGTGCCAGTGGGGAGGGACTCTATAATTCACCCCTCCACTTT CASGEGLYNSPLHF
TRBJ1-1 - - TRBV9 TGTGCCAGCAGCACCCTGGGCGCGGGGAACACTGAAGCTTTCTTT CASSTLGAGNTEAFF
TRBJ2-2 once TRBD2 TRBV7-9 TGTGCCAGCAGATACGGACTAGGCGGGGAGCTGTTTTTT CASRYGLGGELFF
TRBJ1-2 - TRBD1 TRBV6-4 TGTGCCAGCAGTGACAGTGCTAAGAACAGGCAAAGGGGGCACTATGGCTACACCTTC CASSDSAKNRQRGHYGYTF
TRBJ2-5 - - TRBV2 TGTGCCAGCAGGGACAACCAGAAGACCCAGTACTTC CASRDNQKTQYF